This TCR beta chain stems from a study of Graves' ophthalmopathy and Graves' hyperthyroidism. This clonotype was observed many times. RNA transcripts yielded amplified TCR beta CDR3 regions. After a first-round RT-PCR with HTBI primers, a second-round multiplex PCR was run. MiXCR, applied by TCRdb to the multiplex PCR reads, yields one record per CDR3 protein. The sample has roughly 420,000 distinct CDR3 sequences, about 21% seen once. The CDR3 is 14 residues long. Germline trimming cut 3 bases from V and 3 bases from J; bases unmatched to any gene: 4. CDR1 and CDR2 from the germline V gene are MNHNS and SASEGT.

The source is a woman in her late teens or twenties with stable Graves' hyperthyroidism. The sample consisted of peripheral blood. The rearrangement links TRBV6-1 to TRBJ2-7; TRBD1 matches at 8 bases. The CDR3 nucleotides read TGTGCCAGCAGTGACGGACAGGGAGGCTACGAGCAGTACTTC. Translated, it gives CASSDGQGGYEQYF.